A selection of T cell receptor beta chains follows, all from one sample in a study of human T cells and chemical hapten exposure. TCRdb passed the RACE reads through MiXCR, listing each CDR3 protein once. The data hold about 120,000 distinct CDR3 sequences, with around 13% observed a single time. The sequenced sample was whole blood, obtained in connection with sensitization to the hapten diphenylcyclopropenone (DPC). The receptors originated from a man younger than 35 with alopecia areata. Some clones in this sample may be carry-over from other donors' samples. Each CDR3 is given with its conserved first and last residue. D genes are given only for firm matches. Clone size is given for some rows only: seen once, a few or many times, or a class if the clone is expanded.

d_gene: .; j_gene: TRBJ2-7; abundance: .; v_gene: TRBV6-6; CDR3aa: CASSLTYYEQYF
d_gene: TRBD1; j_gene: TRBJ1-3; abundance: few; v_gene: TRBV7-8; CDR3aa: CASSLETSTGSAGNTIYF
d_gene: .; j_gene: TRBJ2-2; abundance: .; v_gene: TRBV20-1; CDR3aa: CSALLNTNTGELFF
d_gene: .; j_gene: TRBJ1-4; abundance: few; v_gene: TRBV9; CDR3aa: CASSPPPGQQGEKLFF
d_gene: .; j_gene: TRBJ2-5; abundance: .; v_gene: TRBV20-1; CDR3aa: CSATTGLQETQYF
d_gene: .; j_gene: TRBJ2-7; abundance: .; v_gene: TRBV11-2; CDR3aa: CASSLGPDRFYGYEQYF
d_gene: .; j_gene: TRBJ2-3; abundance: few; v_gene: TRBV7-9; CDR3aa: CAGNFGGSRNTQYF
d_gene: .; j_gene: TRBJ2-1; abundance: few; v_gene: TRBV11-2; CDR3aa: CASSPPPFYNEQFF
d_gene: TRBD1; j_gene: TRBJ1-1; abundance: few; v_gene: TRBV7-9; CDR3aa: CASSLLTGVGTEAFF
d_gene: TRBD1; j_gene: TRBJ2-2; abundance: .; v_gene: TRBV4-3; CDR3aa: CASSQEGGLDTGELFF
d_gene: TRBD1; j_gene: TRBJ2-5; abundance: few; v_gene: TRBV28; CDR3aa: CASSLQDRAHETQYF